One and the same sample provided the 20 T cell receptor beta chains below, sequenced in a study of blood T cell repertoires in COVID-19. The protocol was immunoSEQ multiplex PCR, while the TCRdb copy is restricted to in-frame clones and leaves out a portion. Among 65,000 to 80,000 clones listed, more than 75% were seen once. The specimen was peripheral blood. Every receptor here comes from a human donor in a cohort sampled during active COVID-19.

With regard to this clone: The sample contains more than one DNA sequence encoding this CDR3. The rearrangement joins TRBV5-1 to TRBJ2-3; D unclear. V lost 4 bases and J 0 bases, leaving 3 bases between the germline ends. The CDR3 consists of 12 residues. Germline V gives CDR1 SGHRS, CDR2 YFSETQ. CDR3 in amino acids: CASSLSTDTQYF. Written as DNA, the CDR3 is TGCGCCAGCAGCCTAAGCACAGATACGCAGTATTTT. Combining the CDR3 with reference TRBV5-1 and TRBJ2-3 gives the whole variable domain KAGVTQTPRYLIKTRGQQVTLSCSPISGHRSVSWYQQTPGQGLQFLFEYFSETQRNKGNFPGRFSGRQFSNSRSEMNVSTLELGDSALYLCASSLSTDTQYFGPGTRLTVL.

This clone was seen just once. The chain joins TRBV7-2 to TRBJ1-5, with D unclear. The CDR3 is 16 residues long. Germline values: CDR1 SGHTA, CDR2 FQGNSA. With 3 bases removed from V and 1 base from J, the gap between germline ends came to 13 bases. This CDR3 reads CASSFIAGLSNQPQHF. The CDR3 DNA follows: TGTGCCAGCAGCTTTATAGCGGGGTTAAGCAATCAGCCCCAGCATTTT.

The J gene is TRBJ2-1, the V gene TRBV7-3; weak D call: TRBD1 (5 bases). CDR1 is SGHTA and CDR2 is FQGTGA in the germline V gene. The CDR3 is 15 residues long. The V end was cut by 4 bases, the J end by 3 bases, with 13 bases between. CDR3 DNA sequence: TGTGCCAGCAGCTACGACGCAGGGAACTACAATGAGCAGTTCTTC. Residues: CASSYDAGNYNEQFF.

The chain carries TRBV7-8 and TRBJ1-5; tentatively, D is TRBD1 (6 bases). Germline-derived CDR1 and CDR2 are SGHVS and FQNEAQ. CDR3 size: 17 residues. V lost 1 base and J 0 bases, leaving 13 bases between the germline ends. This CDR3 is CASSLVIGTPSNQPQHF. CDR3 DNA sequence: TGTGCCAGCAGCTTAGTTATTGGGACACCTAGCAATCAGCCCCAGCATTTT.

The chain combines TRBV11-2 with TRBJ2-7, with TRBD1 identical over 7 bases. The CDR3 sequence is 16 residues long. Germline V gives CDR1 SGHAT, CDR2 FQNNGV. V lost 7 bases, J lost 3 bases, and 15 bases stayed unmatched. This chain's CDR3 is CASTFGPYRGSYEQYF. CDR3 in DNA: TGTGCCAGCACCTTTGGGCCCTACAGGGGAAGCTACGAGCAGTACTTC.

The gene calls are TRBV20-1 and TRBJ2-7; no clear D gene. V was pared by 8 bases and J by 5 bases, with 13 bases between. The CDR3 sequence is 11 residues long. Germline V gives CDR1 DFQATT, CDR2 SNEGSKA (reference sequence). CDR3 bases: TGCAGTCCTCGGAGTGGCCACGAGCAGTACTTC. This gives the protein CSPRSGHEQYF.

V gene TRBV19 combines with J gene TRBJ1-5; perhaps TRBD1 as D (5 bases). The germline V gene has CDR1 LNHDA and CDR2 SQIVND (reference sequence). The V gene lost 3 bases and the J gene lost 3 bases, with 12 bases spanning the gap. The CDR3 spans 15 residues. CDR3: CASSMGQGNNQPQHF. The CDR3 nucleotides are TGTGCCAGTAGTATGGGCCAGGGTAACAATCAGCCCCAGCATTTT.

The chain is built from TRBV6-5 and TRBJ2-4, with 13 bases aligning to TRBD2. Germline V CDR1 and CDR2: MNHEY, SVGAGI. The CDR3 has 15 residues. V shed 6 bases and J 6 bases; nucleotides not matched to a gene: 5. CDR3 in DNA: TGTGCCAGCAGAATTGGGACTAGCGGGATAAACATTCAGTACTTC. This encodes CASRIGTSGINIQYF.

DNA of the CDR3: TGTGCCAGCAGCGTCGACAGCAACTACTATGGCTACACCTTC. It translates to CASSVDSNYYGYTF. The gene calls are TRBV9 and TRBJ1-2; a possible D gene is TRBD1 (5 bases). The CDR3 loop spans 14 amino acids. Germline values: CDR1 SGDLS, CDR2 YYNGEE. Between the trimmed V and J ends, which lost 2 bases and 3 bases, there was a span of 11 bases.

This clone was observed once. This chain links TRBV19 with TRBJ1-5; 7 nucleotides agree with TRBD1. The CDR3 runs 16 residues. CDR1 is LNHDA, CDR2 SQIVND, per germline (reference sequence). Trimming at V came to 4 bases and at J to 2 bases, leaving 8 bases not matched to a gene. The CDR3 spells CASSTYRGGGNQPQHF. The CDR3 DNA reads as TGTGCCAGTAGTACTTACAGGGGAGGCGGCAATCAGCCCCAGCATTTT.

This clone showed up just once. This chain uses TRBV5-5 with TRBJ2-5; 9 nucleotides line up with TRBD1. CDR3 length equals 16 residues. CDR1 is SGHKS and CDR2 is YYEKEE in the germline V gene (reference sequence). Trimming removed 4 bases from V and 5 bases from J; junction bases left unmatched: 12. CDR3 in amino acids: CASSTPGGQGPETQYF. The CDR3 coding sequence is TGTGCCAGCAGCACCCCTGGGGGACAGGGACCCGAGACCCAGTACTTC.

The chain recombines TRBV18 with TRBJ2-1, with 9 bases matching TRBD1. This CDR3 has 15 residues. After removal of 3 bases from V and 2 bases from J, the junction contained 2 bases not matched to a gene. The V gene's germline CDR1 is KGHSH and CDR2 LQKENI. The CDR3 DNA is TGTGCCAGCTCACCCGGGACAGGGACCTACAATGAGCAGTTCTTC. Protein sequence: CASSPGTGTYNEQFF.

The chain links TRBV9 to TRBJ2-1, with D uncertain. V was pared by 0 bases and J by 0 bases, with 4 bases between. The CDR3 length is 14 residues. The germline gives CDR1 SGDLS, CDR2 YYNGEE. The DNA of the CDR3 is TGTGCCAGCAGCGTAGCCGGCTCCTACAATGAGCAGTTCTTC. This gives the protein CASSVAGSYNEQFF.

The chain joins TRBV18 to TRBJ1-5; possible D gene TRBD1, 5 bases. CDR1 KGHSH and CDR2 LQKENI come from the germline V gene. CDR3 length: 17 residues. Between the trimmed V and J ends, which lost 3 bases and 1 base, there was a span of 16 bases. CDR3 sequence reads: CASSPNYGGESNQPQHF. Here the CDR3 DNA reads TGTGCCAGCTCACCTAACTATGGGGGGGAGAGCAATCAGCCCCAGCATTTT.

The chain carries TRBV6-2 or TRBV6-3 and TRBJ2-2; 9 bases are shared with TRBD1. Trimming took 5 bases from V and 6 from J; bases not matched to a gene: 4. The germline V gene has CDR1 MNHEY and CDR2 SVGEGT. CDR3 size: 14 residues. CDR3 protein: CASSLTGGSGELFF. The CDR3 DNA is TGTGCCAGCAGTCTTACAGGGGGCTCCGGGGAGCTGTTTTTT.

The chain employs TRBV9 and TRBJ2-7, with TRBD1 matching over 11 bases. There are 15 residues in the CDR3. Germline CDR1 reads SGDLS; CDR2 reads YYNGEE. V was clipped by 0 bases and J by 2 bases; unmatched bases: 1. This CDR3 is CASSVGGQGAYEQYF. DNA for the CDR3: TGTGCCAGCAGCGTAGGGGGACAGGGGGCCTACGAGCAGTACTTC.

The chain carries TRBV13 and TRBJ2-7; 9 nucleotides align to TRBD2. CDR1 is PRHDT, CDR2 FYEKMQ, per germline (reference sequence). CDR3 length: 17 residues. J lost 5 bases, V lost 1 base, and 12 bases had no gene match. In DNA form, the CDR3 reads TGTGCCAGCAGCTTAGCGGGGGTAAGGACTAGCGCCCACGAGCAGTACTTC. Amino acid sequence: CASSLAGVRTSAHEQYF. Drawing the rest from reference TRBV13 and TRBJ2-7, the complete variable domain is AAGVIQSPRHLIKEKRETATLKCYPIPRHDTVYWYQQGPGQDPQFLISFYEKMQSDKGSIPDRFSAQQFSDYHSELNMSSLELGDSALYFCASSLAGVRTSAHEQYFGPGTRLTVT.

The chain combines TRBV19 with TRBJ1-1, with a possible D match to TRBD1 (6 bases). The length of the CDR3 is 14 residues. V dropped 5 bases and J dropped 0 bases, with 10 bases sitting between them. Germline-derived CDR1 and CDR2 are LNHDA and SQIVND (reference sequence). As DNA, the CDR3 is TGTGCCAGTAGTCAACAGGGACTGAACACTGAAGCTTTCTTT. Amino acid sequence: CASSQQGLNTEAFF.

In the case of this clone: The sample holds other DNA sequences that translate to the same CDR3. The chain couples TRBV7-9 to TRBJ1-1; 7 bases align to TRBD1. The CDR3 has 14 residues. Germline V gene sequence: CDR1 SEHNR, CDR2 FQNEAQ (reference sequence). V shed 4 bases and J 1 base; nucleotides not matched to a gene: 3. CDR3 coding DNA: TGTGCCAGCAGCTCGGGACAGACGAACACTGAAGCTTTCTTT. Protein sequence: CASSSGQTNTEAFF. The full variable domain, rest sourced from reference TRBV7-9 and TRBJ1-1, is DTGVSQNPRHKITKRGQNVTFRCDPISEHNRLYWYRQTLGQGPEFLTYFQNEAQLEKSRLLSDRFSAERPKGSFSTLEIQRTEQGDSAMYLCASSSGQTNTEAFFGQGTRLTVV.

The chain has TRBV11-1 and TRBJ2-4, with D possibly matching TRBD1 (5 bases). CDR1 is SGHAT and CDR2 is FQDESV in the germline V gene (reference sequence). V lost 4 bases to trimming and J lost 0 bases, with 10 bases between them. There are 15 residues in the CDR3. The CDR3: CASSSTVLAKNIQYF. The CDR3 DNA follows: TGTGCCAGCAGCTCGACAGTCCTAGCCAAAAACATTCAGTACTTC.